The 32 T cell receptor beta chains below all came from one sample that was sequenced in a study of human T cells and chemical hapten exposure. Time point denoted: pre-sensitization, week 0. Stated treatment: therapeutic diphenylcyclopropenone sensitization with weekly scalp DPC. TCRdb re-called the RACE reads with MiXCR, one entry per CDR3 protein. The table lists around 180,000 distinct CDR3 sequences, roughly 30% of them singletons. Sequencing used whole blood, obtained in connection with sensitization to the hapten diphenylcyclopropenone (DPC). The source of these receptors is a woman aged 25 to 39 with alopecia areata. Some clones in this sample may be carry-over from other donors' samples.

The genes are TRBV20-1 and TRBJ2-3; 7 nucleotides match TRBD2. After removal of 3 bases from V and 2 bases from J, the junction contained 11 bases not matched to a gene. This CDR3 is built from 16 residues. Per the germline V gene, CDR1 is DFQATT and CDR2 is SNEGSKA (reference sequence). CDR3 in DNA: TGCAGTGCTAGTTACGGGGGAGGGCCACACACAGATACGCAGTATTTT. Protein sequence: CSASYGGGPHTDTQYF.

V usage is TRBV28 and J usage is TRBJ1-2; perhaps TRBD1 as D (5 bases). The CDR3 has 17 residues. The germline V and J ends were trimmed by 4 bases and 5 bases, with 23 bases remaining between them. Per germline, CDR1 MDHEN and CDR2 SYDVKM. CDR3 in DNA: TGTGCCAGCAGTTCACCGGCCCCAGGGACGCCTCCATATGGCTACACCTTC. It translates to CASSSPAPGTPPYGYTF.

CDR3 nucleotide sequence: TGTGCCAGCAGCTTAGAGGGACAAAGGCAGTATTTT. Translated: CASSLEGQRQYF. The rearrangement uses TRBV11-1 and TRBJ2-3; D perhaps matches TRBD1 (6 bases). The CDR3 extends over 12 amino acids. Trimming cost V 1 base and J 11 bases, with 10 bases left between them. Germline V lookup: CDR1 SGHAT, CDR2 FQDESV (reference sequence). Using reference TRBV11-1 and TRBJ2-3 for the parts outside the CDR3, the full variable domain is EAEVAQSPRYKITEKSQAVAFWCDPISGHATLYWYRQILGQGPELLVQFQDESVVDDSQLPKDRFSAERLKGVDSTLKIQPAELGDSAMYLCASSLEGQRQYFGPGTRLTVL.

This clonotype has more than one count but fewer than ten. This chain uses TRBV10-3 with TRBJ2-5; D remains unclear. This CDR3 region has 14 residues. Germline CDR1 reads ENHRY; CDR2 reads SYGVKD. Between the trimmed V and J ends, which lost 4 bases and 1 base, there was a span of 10 bases. The CDR3 sequence is CAISAQDPQETQYF. The CDR3 coding sequence is TGTGCCATCAGTGCCCAGGACCCCCAAGAGACCCAGTACTTC.

The chain uses TRBV4-1 and TRBJ2-7, with 10 bases aligning to TRBD2. The CDR3 consists of 18 residues. CDR1 is MGHRA, CDR2 YSYEKL, per germline. V dropped 1 base and J dropped 3; count of bases not matched to a gene: 12. The CDR3 spells CASSQGAPLAGVIYEQYF. CDR3 DNA sequence: TGCGCCAGCAGCCAAGGGGCCCCGCTAGCGGGAGTTATCTACGAGCAGTACTTC.

This chain connects TRBV28 to TRBJ2-7, with TRBD1 matching over 9 bases. The CDR3 consists of 15 residues. Germline values: CDR1 MDHEN, CDR2 SYDVKM. The V and J ends lost 6 bases and 4 bases, in that order; junction bases with no gene match: 10. The CDR3 sequence: CASSKTGTGSYEQYF. CDR3 DNA: TGTGCCAGCAGCAAAACCGGGACAGGGTCGTACGAGCAGTACTTC.

The chain has TRBV12-3 or TRBV12-4 and TRBJ2-5; D may match TRBD1 or TRBD2 (7 bases each). This CDR3 comprises 18 residues. Trimming took off 5 bases at V and 0 bases at J, with 22 bases between the two ends. As DNA, the CDR3 is TGTGCCAGCAGTCCCTATCTGGGAGGGGGCCGGAACCAAGAGACCCAGTACTTC. It codes for CASSPYLGGGRNQETQYF.

The J gene is TRBJ1-5, the V gene TRBV6-2 or TRBV6-3; D gene uncertain. Between the trimmed V and J ends, which lost 6 bases and 1 base, there was a span of 7 bases. The CDR3 contains 13 residues. Germline V CDR1 and CDR2: MNHEY, SVGEGT. The CDR3 loop is CASRVGSNQPQHF. In DNA, the CDR3 is TGTGCCAGCAGAGTGGGAAGCAATCAGCCCCAGCATTTT.

Concerning this clonotype itself: An end of the junction differs from the germline gene, which may be a read error. The chain couples TRBV12-5 to TRBJ2-5; D call uncertain. The germline gives CDR1 LGHNT, CDR2 FRNRAP. CDR3 length equals 11 residues. The CDR3 protein is CASGLEETQHF. The CDR3 DNA is TGTGCTAGTGGCTTAGAAGAGACCCAGCACTTC.

This chain joins TRBV7-2 and TRBJ1-6, with 7 bases matching TRBD1. CDR3 length: 14 amino acids. Germline assignment: CDR1 SGHTA and CDR2 FQGNSA. V was clipped by 3 bases and J by 7 bases; unmatched bases: 3. The CDR3 DNA reads TGTGCCAGCAGCTTCCAGGGGGGCAATTCACCCCTCCACTTT. Amino acid sequence: CASSFQGGNSPLHF.

The chain joins TRBV29-1 to TRBJ1-1, with 7 bases fitting TRBD1. Germline V gene data show CDR1 as SQVTM and CDR2 as ANQGSEA. The CDR3 is 14 residues long. V lost 5 bases, J lost 0 bases, and 6 bases stayed unmatched. CDR3 nucleotides: TGCAGCGTTCAACGTGGGACAGTGAACACTGAAGCTTTCTTT. It yields the protein CSVQRGTVNTEAFF.

This clonotype was counted only a few times. V usage is TRBV29-1 and J usage is TRBJ2-5; possible D gene TRBD1, 5 bases. Germline values: CDR1 SQVTM, CDR2 ANQGSEA. This CDR3 contains 12 residues. V lost 4 bases, J lost 3 bases, and 9 bases lay in between. In DNA, the CDR3 is TGCAGCGTTGGACAGAAAGAAGAGACCCAGTACTTC. Translating gives CSVGQKEETQYF.

The rearrangement uses TRBV12-3 or TRBV12-4 and TRBJ2-1; the match to TRBD2 covers 11 bases. The CDR3 is made up of 18 amino acids. V trimming: 2 bases; J trimming: 7 bases; junction bases outside the gene matches: 13. DNA of the CDR3: TGTGCCAGCAGTTTAAGACTAGCGGGGACCCCTTCCGGGAATGAGCAGTTCTTC. Its translation: CASSLRLAGTPSGNEQFF.

The chain employs TRBV6-2 or TRBV6-3 and TRBJ2-3; D is possibly TRBD1 or TRBD2 (5 bases each). Trimming took 5 bases from V and 1 from J, leaving 7 bases between them. The germline gives CDR1 MNHEY, CDR2 SVGEGT. This CDR3 contains 13 residues. As DNA, the CDR3 is TGTGCCAGCAGTCGGGACGGCACAGATACGCAGTATTTT. Translation gives CASSRDGTDTQYF.

This clonotype has just one count. The chain carries TRBV29-1 and TRBJ1-2; TRBD1 matches at 8 bases. The germline CDR1 and CDR2 sequences are SQVTM and ANQGSEA. V lost 6 bases, J lost 3 bases, and 6 bases stayed unmatched. The CDR3 loop spans 13 amino acids. CDR3 protein: CSVTGGSYYGYTF. In DNA, the CDR3 is TGCAGCGTAACAGGGGGTTCATACTATGGCTACACCTTC.

The table lists this clonotype with a few counts. The genes are TRBV5-6 and TRBJ2-2, with a weak D call TRBD2 (6 bases). The germline CDR1 and CDR2 sequences are SGHDT and YYEEEE. V was cut by 4 bases and J by 6 bases, with 13 bases left in between. The CDR3 has 14 amino acids. CDR3 nucleotides: TGTGCCAGCAGCCCTACACAGCGGGCCGGGGAGCTGTTTTTT. Residues: CASSPTQRAGELFF.

This chain joins TRBV4-3 and TRBJ2-6; D unresolved. Germline CDR1 is LGHNA and CDR2 is YSLEER. This CDR3 has 16 residues. Trimming shortened V by 0 bases and J by 4 bases, and 10 bases separated the two germline ends. CDR3 nucleotides: TGCGCCAGCAGCCAAGATTACGGACGCGGGGCCAACGTCCTGACTTTC. This gives the protein CASSQDYGRGANVLTF.

V and J are TRBV28 and TRBJ1-5; 7 bases align to TRBD1. The trim removed 6 bases at V and 7 bases at J, leaving 3 bases unmatched. Germline CDR1 reads MDHEN; CDR2 reads SYDVKM. The CDR3 has 12 residues. The CDR3 nucleotides read TGTGCCAGCAGACCAGGGGGACAGCCCCAGCATTTT. Protein sequence: CASRPGGQPQHF.

This clonotype was recorded a few times. The chain couples TRBV24-1 to TRBJ1-5; no clear D. Germline-derived CDR1 and CDR2 are KGHDR and SFDVKD. V was clipped by 0 bases and J by 2 bases, with 19 bases between them. The CDR3 consists of 19 residues. CDR3 protein: CATSDLPPFTRLGNQPQHF. CDR3 bases: TGTGCCACCAGTGATTTGCCTCCCTTCACACGACTAGGCAATCAGCCCCAGCATTTT.

This clonotype was observed a few times. J is TRBJ1-2 and V is TRBV2, with 7 bases lining up with TRBD1. Germline CDR1 and CDR2: SNHLY and FYNNEI. Unmatched junction bases numbered 14, after V lost 7 bases and J lost 3 bases. The CDR3 extends over 16 amino acids. The CDR3, as DNA: TGTGCCAGCACCGGACAGGCCCTTGGCCACGACTATGGCTACACCTTC. Translating gives CASTGQALGHDYGYTF.

This clonotype was recorded a few times. The chain couples TRBV20-1 to TRBJ1-6; D perhaps matches TRBD1 (5 bases). The CDR3 totals 14 residues. Per the germline V gene, CDR1 is DFQATT and CDR2 is SNEGSKA (reference sequence). Between the trimmed V and J ends, which lost 6 bases and 16 bases, there was a span of 25 bases. The chain's CDR3 is CSASRPGPGPGLHF. CDR3 in DNA: TGCAGTGCCAGTCGCCCGGGACCCGGGCCGGGGCTCCACTTT.

The V call is TRBV20-1, the J call TRBJ2-7; D is undetermined. Germline values: CDR1 DFQATT, CDR2 SNEGSKA (reference sequence). Deletions cut 0 bases from V and 1 base from J, with 13 bases between. CDR3 size: 15 residues. The CDR3 loop reads CSARDSRIYSYEQYF. Written as DNA, the CDR3 is TGCAGTGCTAGAGATAGCCGGATTTATTCCTACGAGCAGTACTTC.

This clonotype has only a few counts. V gene TRBV28 combines with J gene TRBJ2-1; no clear D gene. The CDR3 totals 14 residues. Trimming removed 2 bases at V and 5 bases at J, with 10 bases between. CDR1 and CDR2 (germline): MDHEN, SYDVKM. The CDR3 spells CASSLSRPNNEQFF. The CDR3 nucleotides read TGTGCCAGCAGTTTAAGCAGACCAAACAATGAGCAGTTCTTC.

In its sample, this clonotype was seen a few times. The gene calls are TRBV5-5 and TRBJ1-1, with a weak D call TRBD1 (5 bases). V shed 2 bases and J shed 8 bases, with 10 bases lying between them. Germline CDR1 and CDR2: SGHKS and YYEKEE (reference sequence). The CDR3 is 12 amino acids. The CDR3 DNA is TGTGCCAGCAGCTTAGGGGACCGCGAAGCTTTCTTT. Translating gives CASSLGDREAFF.

The rearrangement uses TRBV20-1 and TRBJ2-1; D is perhaps TRBD1 or TRBD2 (5 bases each). The V end lost 1 base, the J end lost 10 bases, and 11 bases lay between the germline ends. Germline CDR1 DFQATT, CDR2 SNEGSKA (reference sequence). The CDR3 runs 12 residues. This CDR3 is CSARGVGAEQFF. For the CDR3, the DNA is TGCAGTGCTAGAGGGGTCGGGGCAGAGCAGTTCTTC.

This clonotype was counted a few times. V gene TRBV3-1 combines with J gene TRBJ2-5; 10 bases match TRBD2. Germline values: CDR1 LGHDT, CDR2 YNNKEL (reference sequence). The CDR3 consists of 17 residues. Trimming at V came to 4 bases and at J to 0 bases, leaving 8 bases not matched to a gene. Here the CDR3 DNA reads TGTGCCAGCAGCCTGGCGTATAGCGGGAGGTACCAAGAGACCCAGTACTTC. Translated, it gives CASSLAYSGRYQETQYF.

The chain joins TRBV29-1 to TRBJ1-4, with D unclear. This CDR3 contains 13 residues. The germline V gene has CDR1 SQVTM and CDR2 ANQGSEA. Trimming removed 4 bases at V and 3 bases at J, with 9 bases between. CDR3 loop: CSVAAQSNEKLFF. The DNA of the CDR3 is TGCAGCGTTGCCGCTCAGTCTAATGAAAAACTGTTTTTT.

The chain combines TRBV3-1 with TRBJ2-2; D gene uncertain. CDR3 length: 13 amino acids. V shed 5 bases and J shed 4 bases, with 8 bases lying between them. In germline, CDR1 is LGHDT, CDR2 YNNKEL (reference sequence). As DNA, the CDR3 is TGTGCCAGCAGCTACCAACGCACCGGGGAGCTGTTTTTT. Translated, it gives CASSYQRTGELFF.

This clonotype was detected only a few times. This chain joins TRBV29-1 and TRBJ2-5; D call uncertain. The CDR3 loop spans 14 amino acids. Trimming left V 0 bases short and J 5 bases short, with 13 bases between. Germline CDR1 SQVTM, CDR2 ANQGSEA. DNA for the CDR3: TGCAGCGTTGAAGATAGGGCAGGCGACGAGACCCAGTACTTC. This codes for CSVEDRAGDETQYF.

This clonotype came up once. CDR3 loop: CATSVIRGGEQFF. The CDR3 bases are TGTGCCACCAGTGTTATTCGGGGAGGTGAGCAGTTCTTC. The V and J genes are TRBV24-1 and TRBJ2-1; possibly TRBD2 for D (6 bases). Germline CDR1 and CDR2: KGHDR and SFDVKD. V was shortened by 5 bases and J by 9 bases, with 13 bases between the two germline ends. The CDR3 totals 13 residues.

CDR3 in amino acids: CASSPNRGEGNTIYF. The CDR3 bases are TGTGCCAGCTCACCAAACCGCGGGGAAGGAAACACCATATATTTT. This chain uses TRBV18 with TRBJ1-3, with no clear D. Germline V gives CDR1 KGHSH, CDR2 LQKENI. Trimming took 2 bases from V and 4 from J, leaving 12 bases between them. The CDR3 is 15 amino acids.

This clonotype was counted only a few times. The chain employs TRBV29-1 and TRBJ1-1; possible D gene TRBD1, 6 bases. Looked up from germline, CDR1 is SQVTM and CDR2 is ANQGSEA. The CDR3 loop spans 14 amino acids. Trimming took 3 bases from V and 0 from J, leaving 11 bases between them. CDR3 nucleotides: TGCAGCGTTGAGCGGGGGGCGATGAACACTGAAGCTTTCTTT. This encodes CSVERGAMNTEAFF. The full variable domain, rest sourced from reference TRBV29-1 and TRBJ1-1, is SAVISQKPSRDICQRGTSLTIQCQVDSQVTMMFWYRQQPGQSLTLIATANQGSEATYESGFVIDKFPISRPNLTFSTLTVSNMSPEDSSIYLCSVERGAMNTEAFFGQGTRLTVV.